The text below deals with one T cell receptor beta chain. What it binds is not known. Use of 60 Vbeta and 13 Jbeta primers characterized the PCR. Using immunoSEQ multiplex PCR, the repertoire was profiled, and TCRdb retains in-frame clones only, with some absent. This table holds 170,000 or so clones, 80% found once. The data belong to a study of cytomegalovirus exposure and HLA in healthy donors. Regarding the study as a whole: In a later analysis, common viral pathogens appeared linked to several of the most significant clusters. Per a prior analysis, the majority of TCR beta V segments were productive roughly 87% or roughly 30% of the time.

There were likely unrecorded immune exposures, though donors were nominally healthy when sampled. This receptor was identified in a male donor in good health and CMV-seropositive. The sample consisted of PBMCs.

This CDR3 is CASSGPEGSGRFEQYF. The CDR3 DNA reads as TGTGCCAGCAGCGGCCCGGAGGGTAGCGGGAGATTCGAGCAGTACTTC. This sequence joins TRBV7-9 and TRBJ2-5; TRBD2 aligns across 9 bases. The end of the DNA is better explained by TRBJ2-7, so the J call may be wrong. Germline V CDR1 and CDR2: SEHNR, FQNEAQ (reference sequence). CDR3 size: 16 residues.